Listed below are T cell receptor beta chains from one sample, sequenced in a study of cytomegalovirus exposure and HLA in healthy donors. Sequencing was performed with immunoSEQ multiplex PCR; in TCRdb, only in-frame clones are kept and a portion is missing. The top ten clones hold around 4.3% of a sample with about 120,000 clones, approximately 81% of them seen once. The sample comprised PBMCs. The receptors here all came from a man younger than 40 in good health and CMV-seropositive. Each CDR3 is given with its conserved first and last residue. Fields, in order: J gene, V gene, D gene, clone size, CDR3 protein, CDR3 DNA. D genes are given only for firm matches. Clone size is given for some rows only: seen once, a few or many times, or a class if the clone is expanded.

j_call: TRBJ2-3
v_call: TRBV2
d_call: TRBD2
clone_size: .
cdr3_aa: CASSLAGGADTQYF
cdr3_nt: TGTGCCAGCAGTCTAGCGGGGGGAGCAGATACGCAGTATTTT

j_call: TRBJ2-5
v_call: TRBV11-1
d_call: TRBD2
clone_size: .
cdr3_aa: CASSLFPSGGKETQYF
cdr3_nt: TGTGCCAGCAGCTTGTTTCCTAGCGGGGGAAAAGAGACCCAGTACTTC

j_call: TRBJ2-1
v_call: TRBV30
d_call: TRBD2
clone_size: .
cdr3_aa: CAWRRLAGGYNEQFF
cdr3_nt: TGTGCCTGGAGACGACTAGCGGGGGGCTACAATGAGCAGTTCTTC

j_call: TRBJ2-1
v_call: TRBV18
d_call: .
clone_size: .
cdr3_aa: CASSPPSSYNEQFF
cdr3_nt: TGTGCCAGCTCACCCCCGAGCTCCTACAATGAGCAGTTCTTC

j_call: TRBJ1-2
v_call: TRBV15
d_call: .
clone_size: .
cdr3_aa: CATSRDRNYGYTF
cdr3_nt: TGTGCCACCAGCAGAGACAGAAACTATGGCTACACCTTC

j_call: TRBJ1-4
v_call: TRBV20-1
d_call: .
clone_size: once
cdr3_aa: CSAAPRGKLFF
cdr3_nt: TGCAGTGCCGCCCCCCGGGGAAAACTGTTTTTT

j_call: TRBJ1-1
v_call: TRBV7-9
d_call: TRBD1
clone_size: .
cdr3_aa: CSSSQPDREGTEAFF
cdr3_nt: TGTTCCAGCAGCCAGCCGGACAGGGAGGGCACTGAAGCTTTCTTT

j_call: TRBJ1-2
v_call: TRBV27
d_call: .
clone_size: .
cdr3_aa: CASSLSTPPGSGYTF
cdr3_nt: TGTGCCAGCAGTTTATCAACGCCACCGGGTTCTGGCTACACCTTC

j_call: TRBJ2-7
v_call: TRBV27
d_call: .
clone_size: .
cdr3_aa: CASSSLSGYEQYF
cdr3_nt: TGTGCCAGCAGTTCCTTATCGGGTTACGAGCAGTACTTC

j_call: TRBJ2-7
v_call: TRBV9
d_call: .
clone_size: .
cdr3_aa: CASSVAAGANYEQYF
cdr3_nt: TGTGCCAGCAGCGTAGCGGCGGGGGCCAACTACGAGCAGTACTTC

j_call: TRBJ1-1
v_call: TRBV2
d_call: .
clone_size: few
cdr3_aa: CASWGGRDRQIYEAFF
cdr3_nt: TGTGCCAGCTGGGGTGGGAGGGACCGGCAAATTTATGAAGCTTTCTTT

j_call: TRBJ2-1
v_call: TRBV7-2
d_call: TRBD1
clone_size: once
cdr3_aa: CASSFFAGTGGYNEQFF
cdr3_nt: TGTGCCAGCAGCTTTTTTGCCGGGACAGGGGGGTACAATGAGCAGTTCTTC

j_call: TRBJ2-2
v_call: TRBV19
d_call: .
clone_size: .
cdr3_aa: CASSLGGGNTGELFF
cdr3_nt: TGTGCCAGTAGTCTGGGAGGGGGGAACACCGGGGAGCTGTTTTTT

j_call: TRBJ1-5
v_call: TRBV5-1
d_call: TRBD1
clone_size: .
cdr3_aa: CASSVGTEQPQHF
cdr3_nt: TGCGCCAGCAGCGTAGGGACAGAACAGCCCCAGCATTTT

j_call: TRBJ2-7
v_call: TRBV7-8
d_call: .
clone_size: .
cdr3_aa: CASSLDRVSHEQYF
cdr3_nt: TGTGCCAGCAGCCTCGATCGGGTTTCCCACGAGCAGTACTTC

j_call: TRBJ2-3
v_call: TRBV7-9
d_call: TRBD1
clone_size: .
cdr3_aa: CSSSLQGVGTDTQYF
cdr3_nt: TGTTCCAGCAGCTTACAGGGGGTCGGCACAGATACGCAGTATTTT

j_call: TRBJ1-2
v_call: TRBV4-2
d_call: TRBD1
clone_size: once
cdr3_aa: CASSQESLRTGDGYTF
cdr3_nt: TGTGCCAGCAGCCAGGAAAGCTTAAGGACAGGGGACGGCTACACCTTC

j_call: TRBJ2-5
v_call: TRBV14
d_call: TRBD2
clone_size: .
cdr3_aa: CASAGGETQYF
cdr3_nt: TGTGCCAGCGCGGGGGGAGAGACCCAGTACTTC

j_call: TRBJ2-3
v_call: TRBV11-2
d_call: .
clone_size: .
cdr3_aa: CASSLAPGGWSTDTQYF
cdr3_nt: TGTGCCAGCAGCTTAGCCCCCGGGGGTTGGAGCACAGATACGCAGTATTTT

j_call: TRBJ1-1
v_call: TRBV5-6
d_call: .
clone_size: .
cdr3_aa: CASSLGQYLAFF
cdr3_nt: TGTGCCAGCAGCCTTGGACAGTACTTGGCTTTCTTT

j_call: TRBJ2-7
v_call: TRBV4-3
d_call: .
clone_size: few
cdr3_aa: CASSQDRDFSYEQYF
cdr3_nt: TGCGCCAGCAGCCAAGACCGGGACTTTTCCTACGAGCAGTACTTC

j_call: TRBJ2-1
v_call: TRBV30
d_call: TRBD2
clone_size: .
cdr3_aa: CAWRNRGWLAVHNEQFF
cdr3_nt: TGTGCCTGGAGGAACAGAGGGTGGCTAGCGGTACACAATGAGCAGTTCTTC

j_call: TRBJ1-2
v_call: TRBV9
d_call: .
clone_size: .
cdr3_aa: CASTQTSSNYGYTF
cdr3_nt: TGTGCCAGCACTCAGACAAGTTCTAACTATGGCTACACCTTC

j_call: TRBJ1-4
v_call: TRBV9
d_call: .
clone_size: .
cdr3_aa: CASSSRGIVGGEKLFF
cdr3_nt: TGTGCCAGCAGCTCCCGAGGGATAGTCGGGGGTGAAAAACTGTTTTTT

j_call: TRBJ2-7
v_call: TRBV15
d_call: .
clone_size: .
cdr3_aa: CATSRARTAFHEQYF
cdr3_nt: TGTGCCACCAGCAGGGCCCGGACTGCTTTCCACGAGCAGTACTTC

j_call: TRBJ1-1
v_call: TRBV18
d_call: .
clone_size: .
cdr3_aa: CASSPRVVMRTEAFF
cdr3_nt: TGTGCCAGCTCACCACGCGTGGTAATGCGCACTGAAGCTTTCTTT

j_call: TRBJ1-1
v_call: TRBV11-1
d_call: .
clone_size: once
cdr3_aa: CASSFSLGDTEAFF
cdr3_nt: TGTGCCAGCAGCTTTTCTCTAGGGGACACTGAAGCTTTCTTT

j_call: TRBJ2-1
v_call: TRBV7-3
d_call: .
clone_size: once
cdr3_aa: CASGPRVGGAAYNEQFF
cdr3_nt: TGTGCCAGCGGCCCTCGGGTGGGGGGGGCGGCCTACAATGAGCAGTTCTTC

j_call: TRBJ1-6
v_call: TRBV5-1
d_call: .
clone_size: few
cdr3_aa: CASRREDSPLHF
cdr3_nt: TGCGCCAGCCGACGGGAGGATTCACCCCTCCACTTT

j_call: TRBJ2-7
v_call: TRBV5-5
d_call: TRBD1
clone_size: .
cdr3_aa: CASSQRTGTSYEQYF
cdr3_nt: TGTGCCAGCAGCCAACGGACAGGGACCTCCTACGAGCAGTACTTC

j_call: TRBJ2-1
v_call: TRBV11-2
d_call: .
clone_size: few
cdr3_aa: CASSFRGGGNEQFF
cdr3_nt: TGTGCCAGCAGCTTTAGGGGAGGGGGCAATGAGCAGTTCTTC

j_call: TRBJ2-1
v_call: TRBV7-9
d_call: TRBD2
clone_size: .
cdr3_aa: CASSSGLAYGEQFF
cdr3_nt: TGTGCCAGCAGCTCGGGACTAGCGTATGGTGAGCAGTTCTTC

j_call: TRBJ2-3
v_call: TRBV11-2
d_call: TRBD2
clone_size: .
cdr3_aa: CASSPWASGRRTDTQYF
cdr3_nt: TGTGCCAGCAGCCCCTGGGCTAGCGGGAGACGCACAGATACGCAGTATTTT